The next 3 T cell receptor beta chains were all read from a single sample in a study of blood T cell repertoires in COVID-19. TCRdb's copy holds only in-frame clones and misses some; the assay was immunoSEQ multiplex PCR. The table includes 320,000 or so clones, 75% to 90% detected once. The sample consisted of PBMCs or T cells enriched from blood (not recorded which). Source of these receptors: a woman younger than 45 who had been exposed to COVID-19.

In this sample, this clone turned up once. The V and J genes are TRBV7-2 and TRBJ1-6, with 8 bases aligning to TRBD1. The CDR3 has 16 amino acids. Trimming removed 4 bases from V and 9 bases from J; junction bases left unmatched: 11. Germline V lookup: CDR1 SGHTA, CDR2 FQGNSA. In nucleotides, the CDR3 is TGTGCCAGCAGCTCTAAGGGGCAGGGGGCTTTTTCACCCCTCCACTTT. Its protein product is CASSSKGQGAFSPLHF.

J is TRBJ2-3 and V is TRBV6-5, with TRBD2 matching 11 bases. CDR1 and CDR2 (germline): MNHEY, SVGAGI. This CDR3 region has 16 residues. Unmatched junction bases numbered 6, after V lost 4 bases and J lost 3 bases. The CDR3 spells CASSSSSGGWTDTQYF. DNA of the CDR3: TGTGCCAGCAGTTCCTCTAGCGGGGGGTGGACAGATACGCAGTATTTT.

CDR3 sequence reads: CASSQKGYRGVAGANVLTF. CDR3 nucleotides: TGCGCCAGCAGCCAGAAGGGGTACAGGGGAGTAGCAGGGGCCAACGTCCTGACTTTC. The chain uses TRBV5-1 and TRBJ2-6; the match to TRBD1 covers 7 bases. This CDR3 contains 19 residues. The germline V gene has CDR1 SGHRS and CDR2 YFSETQ. Trimming at V came to 4 bases and at J to 4 bases, leaving 17 bases not matched to a gene.